Sequencing of this T cell receptor beta chain was carried out in a study of cytomegalovirus exposure and HLA in healthy donors. Study findings and constraints: Most subjects had HLA-A and HLA-B alleles reportedly predicted accurately by TCR beta sequences. TCR beta V- and J-gene trimming, according to a later analysis, was linked to a missense DCLRE1C variant. The availability of immune exposure information extended only to CMV serostatus.

Primers for the PCR totalled 60 Vbeta and 13 Jbeta. TCRdb keeps only in-frame clones here, not all; method: immunoSEQ multiplex PCR. The sample lists about 190,000 clones; less than 85% were seen once. Regarding this clone: Its antigen remains unknown.

Germline assignment: CDR1 MDHEN and CDR2 SYDVKM. CDR3 length: 16 residues. Losses at the gene ends were 4 bases for V and 2 bases for J; bases not matched to a gene: 11. This sequence originates from a boy aged 2 to 9 in good health and CMV-seronegative. Specimen: PBMCs. The rearrangement links TRBV28 to TRBJ2-7, with 7 bases matching TRBD1. Here the CDR3 DNA reads TGTGCCAGCAGTTCAACACTACAGGGGAGTCCCTACGAGCAGTACGTC. As protein: CASSSTLQGSPYEQYV.